This T cell receptor beta chain was obtained from a study of blood T cell repertoires in COVID-19. The wider study: The samples span acute and convalescent COVID-19 from the United States, Italy and Spain. In each case, the material was cDNA or gDNA derived from T cells, B-cell-depleted T cells, or PBMCs.

The germline V gene has CDR1 MNHNY and CDR2 SVGAGI (reference sequence). The CDR3 totals 14 residues. The V segment lost 7 bases and the J segment 6 bases; nucleotides outside the gene matches: 7. Original processing notes: Reference gene primer amplification gave estimated nucleated cell counts. The data were produced by immunoSEQ multiplex PCR, yet TCRdb's version contains in-frame clones alone and is incomplete. V, J and clone size are those of that table, while D and trimming were read from the DNA. The table records about 150,000 clones, roughly 84% of them present only once. The sequence derives from a woman aged 55-70 years with COVID-19, enrolled during active disease. V gene TRBV6-6 combines with J gene TRBJ1-5, with 9 bases matching TRBD1. The specimen sequenced was peripheral blood. The DNA for the CDR3 is TGTGCCAGCAATCCCGGGACAGGGTTTCAGCCCCAGCATTTT. This codes for CASNPGTGFQPQHF.